The 10 T cell receptor beta chains listed next were all sequenced from one sample in a study of blood T cell repertoires in COVID-19. Assay used: immunoSEQ multiplex PCR; TCRdb lists only in-frame clones, some missing. In the table there are under 200,000 clones, 82% of which are singletons. The specimen was PBMCs or T cells enriched from blood (not recorded which). The receptors shown here come from a man aged 60 to 75 who had recovered from COVID-19.

Here the CDR3 DNA reads TGTGCCAGCAGCCCCTTGGAGACCCAGTACTTC. Residues: CASSPLETQYF. This chain joins TRBV12-3 or TRBV12-4 and TRBJ2-5; D gene unclear. CDR3 length equals 11 residues. The V and J ends lost 6 bases and 5 bases respectively, with 7 bases between them.

The gene calls are TRBV25-1 and TRBJ1-6; possibly TRBD1 for D (6 bases). V was shortened by 5 bases and J by 15 bases, with 14 bases between the two germline ends. CDR3 length equals 12 residues. CDR1 is MGHDK and CDR2 is SYGVNS in the germline V gene. CDR3 region: CASSSPQGHLHF. In nucleotides, the CDR3 is TGTGCCAGCAGTTCCCCCCAGGGGCACCTCCACTTT.

This sequence joins TRBV19 and TRBJ2-1; 10 nucleotides line up with TRBD2. The V segment lost 9 bases and the J segment 2 bases; nucleotides outside the gene matches: 7. This CDR3 is built from 15 residues. CDR1 is LNHDA and CDR2 is SQIVND in the germline V gene (reference sequence). CDR3 in amino acids: CASCTSGTAYNEQFF. The CDR3 DNA is TGTGCCAGCTGTACTAGCGGGACGGCCTACAATGAGCAGTTCTTC.

The rearrangement joins TRBV5-1 to TRBJ1-1; D unresolved. The CDR3 is made up of 13 amino acids. Germline lookup yields CDR1 SGHRS and CDR2 YFSETQ. The ends were cut back, 2 bases at V and 1 base at J, with 6 bases in the middle. The DNA for the CDR3 is TGCGCCAGCAGCTTTCAGGAGAACACTGAAGCTTTCTTT. Its protein is CASSFQENTEAFF. The full variable domain, with the rest looked up from reference TRBV5-1 and TRBJ1-1, is KAGVTQTPRYLIKTRGQQVTLSCSPISGHRSVSWYQQTPGQGLQFLFEYFSETQRNKGNFPGRFSGRQFSNSRSEMNVSTLELGDSALYLCASSFQENTEAFFGQGTRLTVV.

The CDR3 protein is CASSFSSGYEQYF. DNA for the CDR3: TGTGCCAGCAGTTTTTCTAGTGGCTACGAGCAGTACTTC. V is TRBV6-5 and J is TRBJ2-7; the D is unclear. Germline V gene sequence: CDR1 MNHEY, CDR2 SVGAGI. The CDR3 consists of 13 residues. With 4 bases removed from V and 3 bases from J, the gap between germline ends came to 10 bases.

V usage is TRBV9 and J usage is TRBJ2-7; 11 bases match TRBD1. CDR3 length equals 17 residues. Germline-derived CDR1 and CDR2 are SGDLS and YYNGEE. V trimming: 0 bases; J trimming: 3 bases; junction bases outside the gene matches: 8. This CDR3 reads CASSVAGAGQGVYEQYF. CDR3 sequence (DNA): TGTGCCAGCAGCGTAGCTGGGGCGGGACAGGGGGTCTACGAGCAGTACTTC.

This clone has a handful of counts. This chain uses TRBV19 with TRBJ1-2; TRBD1 is a possible D gene (6 bases). Germline CDR1 and CDR2: LNHDA and SQIVND (reference sequence). This CDR3 is built from 14 residues. The germline V and J ends were trimmed by 3 bases and 5 bases, with 13 bases remaining between them. The CDR3 DNA reads TGTGCCAGTAGTATCGGGGGGCGCGATTATGGCTACACCTTC. It codes for CASSIGGRDYGYTF.

The chain is built from TRBV3-1 (or the pseudogene TRBV3-2) and TRBJ2-2; D is ambiguous. The CDR3 has 16 amino acids. The V gene's germline CDR1 is LGHDT and CDR2 YNNKEL (reference sequence). Trimming cost V 2 bases and J 10 bases, with 20 bases left between them. CDR3 protein: CASSQPERFLVPELFF. DNA of the CDR3: TGTGCCAGCAGCCAACCTGAGAGATTTCTAGTCCCGGAGCTGTTTTTT.

This clone was seen a single time. As DNA, the CDR3 is TGCGCCAGCAGTCTTGGGACAACTAATTCACCCCTCCACTTT. Translation: CASSLGTTNSPLHF. The chain employs TRBV5-1 and TRBJ1-6; D is perhaps TRBD1 (6 bases). This CDR3 contains 14 residues. Trimming removed 5 bases at V and 6 bases at J, with 12 bases between. CDR1 and CDR2 from the germline V gene are SGHRS and YFSETQ. The variable domain in full, with the rest retrieved from reference TRBV5-1 and TRBJ1-6, is KAGVTQTPRYLIKTRGQQVTLSCSPISGHRSVSWYQQTPGQGLQFLFEYFSETQRNKGNFPGRFSGRQFSNSRSEMNVSTLELGDSALYLCASSLGTTNSPLHFGNGTRLTVT.

The J gene is TRBJ1-1, the V gene TRBV5-4, with TRBD1 matching over 8 bases. Germline CDR1 reads SGHNT; CDR2 reads YYREEE (reference sequence). V dropped 4 bases and J dropped 2; count of bases not matched to a gene: 7. This CDR3 has 15 residues. The CDR3, as DNA: TGTGCCAGCAGCCGGATGACAGGGGCCAACACTGAAGCTTTCTTT. Its translation: CASSRMTGANTEAFF.